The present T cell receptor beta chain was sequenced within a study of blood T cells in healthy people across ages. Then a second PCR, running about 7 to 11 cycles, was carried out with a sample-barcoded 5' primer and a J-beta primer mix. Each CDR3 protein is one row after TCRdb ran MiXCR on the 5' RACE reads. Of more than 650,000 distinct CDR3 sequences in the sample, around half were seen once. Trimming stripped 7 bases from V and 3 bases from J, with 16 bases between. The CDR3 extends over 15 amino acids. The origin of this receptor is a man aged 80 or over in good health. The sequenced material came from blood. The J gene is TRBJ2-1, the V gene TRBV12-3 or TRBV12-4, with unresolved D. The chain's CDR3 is CASNYLGLNYNEQFF. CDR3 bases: TGTGCCAGCAACTATCTCGGGCTAAACTACAATGAGCAGTTCTTC.